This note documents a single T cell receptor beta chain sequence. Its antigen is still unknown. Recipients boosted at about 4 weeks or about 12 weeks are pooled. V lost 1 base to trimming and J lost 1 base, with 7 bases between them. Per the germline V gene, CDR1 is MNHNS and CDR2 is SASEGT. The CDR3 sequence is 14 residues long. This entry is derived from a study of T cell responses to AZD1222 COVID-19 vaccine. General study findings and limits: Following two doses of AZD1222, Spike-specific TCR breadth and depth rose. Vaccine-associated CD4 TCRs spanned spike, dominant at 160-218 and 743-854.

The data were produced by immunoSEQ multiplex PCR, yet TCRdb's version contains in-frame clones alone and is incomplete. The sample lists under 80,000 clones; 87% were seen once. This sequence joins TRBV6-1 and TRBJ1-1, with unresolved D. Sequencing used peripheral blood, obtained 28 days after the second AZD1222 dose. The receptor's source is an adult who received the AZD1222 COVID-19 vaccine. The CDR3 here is CASSEGSENTEAFF. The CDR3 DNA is TGTGCCAGCAGTGAAGGGAGCGAGAACACTGAAGCTTTCTTT.